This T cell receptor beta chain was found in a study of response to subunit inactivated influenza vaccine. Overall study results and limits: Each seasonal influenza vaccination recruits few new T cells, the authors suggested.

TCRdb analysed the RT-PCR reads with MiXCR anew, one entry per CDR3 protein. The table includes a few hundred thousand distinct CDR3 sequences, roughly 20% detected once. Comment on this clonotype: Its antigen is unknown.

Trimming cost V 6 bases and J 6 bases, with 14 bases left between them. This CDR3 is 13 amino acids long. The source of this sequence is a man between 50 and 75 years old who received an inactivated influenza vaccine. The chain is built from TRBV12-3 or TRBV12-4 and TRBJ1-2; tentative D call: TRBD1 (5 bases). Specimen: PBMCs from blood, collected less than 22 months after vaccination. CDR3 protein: CASSTPSGNGYTF. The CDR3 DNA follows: TGTGCCAGCAGCACACCCTCAGGGAATGGCTACACCTTC.